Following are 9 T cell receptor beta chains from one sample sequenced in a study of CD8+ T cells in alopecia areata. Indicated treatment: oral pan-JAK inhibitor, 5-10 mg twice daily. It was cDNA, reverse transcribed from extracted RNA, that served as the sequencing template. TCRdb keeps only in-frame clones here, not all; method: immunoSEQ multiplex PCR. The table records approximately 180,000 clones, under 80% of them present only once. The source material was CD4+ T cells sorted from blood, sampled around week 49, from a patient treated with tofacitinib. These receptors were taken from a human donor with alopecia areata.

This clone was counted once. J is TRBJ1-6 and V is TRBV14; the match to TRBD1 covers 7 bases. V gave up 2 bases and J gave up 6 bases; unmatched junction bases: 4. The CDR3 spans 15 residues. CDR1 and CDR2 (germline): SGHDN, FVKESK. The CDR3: CASSQRTGPNSPLHF. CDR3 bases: TGTGCCAGCAGCCAAAGGACAGGTCCTAATTCACCCCTCCACTTT.

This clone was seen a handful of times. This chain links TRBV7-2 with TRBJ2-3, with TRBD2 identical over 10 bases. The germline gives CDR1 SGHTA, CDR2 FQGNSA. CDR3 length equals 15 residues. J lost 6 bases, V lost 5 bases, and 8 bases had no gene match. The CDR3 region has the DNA TGTGCCAGCAGCCCATTCAGTAGCGGGGGGGATACGCAGTATTTT. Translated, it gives CASSPFSSGGDTQYF.

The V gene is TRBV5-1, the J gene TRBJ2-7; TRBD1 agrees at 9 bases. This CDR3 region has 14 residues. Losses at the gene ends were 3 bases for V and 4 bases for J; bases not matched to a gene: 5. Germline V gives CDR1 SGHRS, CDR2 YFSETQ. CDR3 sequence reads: CASSYGTGKYEQYF. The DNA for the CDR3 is TGCGCCAGCAGCTACGGGACAGGGAAATACGAGCAGTACTTC.

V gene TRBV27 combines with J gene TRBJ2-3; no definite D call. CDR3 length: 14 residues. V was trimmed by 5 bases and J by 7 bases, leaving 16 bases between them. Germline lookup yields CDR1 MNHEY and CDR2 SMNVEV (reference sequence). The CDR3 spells CASSPQDRRHTQYF. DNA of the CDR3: TGTGCCAGCAGTCCCCAGGACCGCCGACATACGCAGTATTTT.

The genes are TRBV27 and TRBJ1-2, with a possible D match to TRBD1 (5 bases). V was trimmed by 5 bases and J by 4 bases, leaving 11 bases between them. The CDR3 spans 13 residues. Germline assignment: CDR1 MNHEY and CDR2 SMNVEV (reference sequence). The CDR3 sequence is CASSARGSYGYTF. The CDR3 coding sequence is TGTGCCAGCAGTGCGAGGGGCAGCTATGGCTACACCTTC.

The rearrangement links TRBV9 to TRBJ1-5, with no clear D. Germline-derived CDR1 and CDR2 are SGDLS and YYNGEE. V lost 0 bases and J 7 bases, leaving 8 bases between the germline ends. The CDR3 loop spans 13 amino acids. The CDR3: CASSVDEGQPQHF. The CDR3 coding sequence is TGTGCCAGCAGCGTAGACGAGGGCCAGCCCCAGCATTTT.

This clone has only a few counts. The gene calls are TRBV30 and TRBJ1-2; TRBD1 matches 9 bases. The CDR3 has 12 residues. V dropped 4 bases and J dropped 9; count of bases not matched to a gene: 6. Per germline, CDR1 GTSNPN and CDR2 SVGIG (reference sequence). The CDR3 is CAWKGQGGSYTF. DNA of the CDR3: TGTGCCTGGAAGGGACAGGGTGGAAGCTACACCTTC.

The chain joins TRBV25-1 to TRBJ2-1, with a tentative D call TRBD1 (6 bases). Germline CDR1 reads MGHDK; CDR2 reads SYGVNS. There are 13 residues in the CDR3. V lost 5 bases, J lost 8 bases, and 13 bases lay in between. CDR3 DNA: TGTGCCAGCAGTTTAACAGGGATCGATGAGCAGTTCTTC. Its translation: CASSLTGIDEQFF.

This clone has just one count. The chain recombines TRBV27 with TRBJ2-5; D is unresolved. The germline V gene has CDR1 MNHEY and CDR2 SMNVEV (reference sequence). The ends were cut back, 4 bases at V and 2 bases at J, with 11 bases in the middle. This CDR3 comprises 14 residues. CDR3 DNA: TGTGCCAGCAGTTCTCGGCTACTACAAGAGACCCAGTACTTC. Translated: CASSSRLLQETQYF.